This T cell receptor beta chain was recorded in a study of technical replicates of blood from a handful of donors. This CDR3 is built from 11 residues. V shed 6 bases and J shed 13 bases, with 15 bases lying between them. The germline V gene encodes CDR1 MNHEY and CDR2 SVGAGI. TCRdb keeps only in-frame clones here, not all; method: immunoSEQ multiplex PCR. The table lists about 100,000 clones, around 95% of them singletons, with more than 0.3% in the top ten. V and J are TRBV6-5 and TRBJ1-1, with D possibly matching TRBD1 (5 bases). The TCR sequence derives from a human donor in good health. Sample: T cells isolated from PBMCs. The CDR3 is CASRGQLKVFF. In DNA form, the CDR3 reads TGTGCCAGCAGAGGACAACTGAAGGTTTTCTTT.